This T cell receptor beta chain was retrieved from a study of blood T cell repertoires in COVID-19. Across the whole study: The United States, Italy and Spain supplied acute and convalescent COVID-19 samples.

This clone was observed a single time. Profiled with immunoSEQ multiplex PCR; TCRdb holds only in-frame clones, not every one. Among about 230,000 clones listed, 86% were seen once. The V end was cut by 0 bases, the J end by 15 bases, with 12 bases between. CDR1 and CDR2 from the germline V gene are SQVTM and ANQGSEA. This CDR3 is built from 11 residues. Across 24 US areas, participants ranged in age from about 18 to 90 years. In assigning cohorts, the study relied on participant-reported clinical history. Donors of Cohort 3 who recovered were those that had two negative PCRs, clearance, or symptom resolution.

The sequence derives from a man aged 18 to 35 who had recovered from COVID-19. V usage is TRBV29-1 and J usage is TRBJ2-1; possible D gene TRBD1, 6 bases. The source material was PBMCs or T cells enriched from blood (not recorded which). The CDR3 region is CSVEDTGFSFF. The CDR3 DNA reads as TGCAGCGTTGAAGATACAGGGTTTTCGTTCTTC.